This T cell receptor beta chain is from a study of T-cell reconstitution after alpha-beta-depleted transplantation in children. CDR3 length: 14 residues. The germline V gene encodes CDR1 WSHSY and CDR2 SAAADI. The ends were cut back, 2 bases at V and 2 bases at J, with 10 bases in the middle. Unique molecular identifiers were used in preparing the TCRbeta library. One entry per CDR3 protein results from TCRdb running MiXCR on the PCR reads. The sample consists of some 280,000 distinct CDR3 sequences, 9.9% of them appearing once. This clonotype turned up a few times. This clonotype originated in a human donor who donated a stem cell graft to a child with SCID. The sample here was PBMCs from the stem cell graft donor, taken from the stem cell graft. The rearrangement joins TRBV10-2 to TRBJ2-7; D is unresolved. In DNA form, the CDR3 reads TGCGCCAGCAGTGAGGCGGAACAACCCTACGAGCAGTACTTC. Translating gives CASSEAEQPYEQYF.